This TCR beta chain was captured by sequencing in a study of T cell repertoires in cytomegalovirus infection. For the study at large: Well-studied HLA-B-restricted CMV epitopes were used in the study alongside recently identified HLA-C-restricted ones. Both a matching HLA type and CMV infection were indicated by public TCR beta signatures.

Study outcomes and limitations: Dominant in the ex vivo response were TCR beta clonotypes restricted by HLA-C and specific for CMV. Carriers of CMV plus the relevant HLA were identified by cumulative public TCR beta family frequency.

This clonotype showed up just a few times. Antigen unknown. Germline values: CDR1 MNHNY, CDR2 SVGAGI (reference sequence). V lost 6 bases and J 0 bases, leaving 9 bases between the germline ends. The CDR3 extends over 15 amino acids. Via MiXCR, TCRdb re-called the reads, giving one row per CDR3 protein. Here the sample spans some 590,000 distinct CDR3 sequences, just under 40% being singletons. The sequencing here drew on cultured PBMCs, taken from culture after CMV antigen stimulation. The TCR was taken from a human donor in good health (CMV status not recorded). Some clones in this sample may be carry-over from other donors' samples. The V call is TRBV6-6, the J call TRBJ1-6, with D perhaps matching TRBD1 (6 bases). CDR3 sequence reads: CASRRGSSYNSPLHF. DNA for the CDR3: TGTGCCAGCAGGAGGGGGAGCTCCTATAATTCACCCCTCCACTTT.